These T cell receptor beta chains were read from a single sample in a study of cytomegalovirus exposure and HLA in healthy donors. Repertoires were generated with immunoSEQ multiplex PCR, while TCRdb's copy carries only in-frame clones and drops some. The table shows over 110,000 clones, with roughly 74% occurring only once. The sequencing sample was made of PBMCs. These receptors all stem from a woman in her forties in good health and CMV-seropositive. Both conserved end residues are part of each CDR3. A D gene is named only where the DNA matches it firmly. Clone size is given for some rows only: seen once, a few or many times, or a class if the clone is expanded.

d_call,j_call,clone_size,v_call,cdr3_nt,cdr3_aa
.,TRBJ2-5,.,TRBV4-1,TGCGCCAGCAGCCAGGGCTCGTTAGTCCAAGAGACCCAGTACTTC,CASSQGSLVQETQYF
.,TRBJ2-7,.,TRBV5-4,TGTGCCAGCAGCTACCACGGACGGGGATCCTACGAGCAGTACTTC,CASSYHGRGSYEQYF
.,TRBJ1-2,once,TRBV19,TGTGCCAGTACCCCACGTTCTACCAACTATGGCTACACCTTC,CASTPRSTNYGYTF
TRBD2,TRBJ2-3,.,TRBV27,TGTGCCAGCAGTTTCAATACAAGGGGACTAGCGATGCCCACAGATACGCAGTATTTT,CASSFNTRGLAMPTDTQYF
TRBD1,TRBJ1-4,.,TRBV18,TGTGCCAGCTCACTTTACGACCCGGGACAGGGGAATGAAAAACTGTTTTTT,CASSLYDPGQGNEKLFF
.,TRBJ1-3,.,TRBV28,TGTGCCAGCAGTTCTCAGGGGAACACCATATATTTT,CASSSQGNTIYF
TRBD2,TRBJ2-3,.,TRBV7-9,TGTGCCAGCAGAAGACTAGCGGGATTGGGTAATACGCAGTATTTT,CASRRLAGLGNTQYF
.,TRBJ1-2,.,TRBV11-2,TGTGCCAGCAGCTTAGATCGAAGGGGTGGTGGCTACACCTTC,CASSLDRRGGGYTF
.,TRBJ2-1,.,TRBV5-4,TGTGCCAGCAGCCTATCCCGGGATAACTACAATGAGCAGTTCTTC,CASSLSRDNYNEQFF
.,TRBJ1-5,.,TRBV14,TGTGCCAGCAGCCAAGAAGGAGGGGTTAGCAATCAGCCCCAGCATTTT,CASSQEGGVSNQPQHF
.,TRBJ2-7,.,TRBV7-9,TGTGCCAGCAGCTTAACGGCTAGGTTCCCCTACGAGCAGTACTTC,CASSLTARFPYEQYF
.,TRBJ2-7,.,TRBV6-6,TGTGCCAGCAGTTACTCTCAACAGGGCCCCGAGCAGTACTTC,CASSYSQQGPEQYF
TRBD1,TRBJ2-7,.,TRBV30,TGTGCCTGGAGTCAGGGACAGGGGGTCTCCGAGCAGTACTTC,CAWSQGQGVSEQYF
.,TRBJ1-4,.,TRBV4-1,TGCGCCAGCAGCATTGGGTGGGGGCAGGCGAATGAAAAACTGTTTTTT,CASSIGWGQANEKLFF
TRBD2,TRBJ2-5,few,TRBV6-1,TGTGCCAGCAGTGAAGACCGACGCGGGAGGGGGGGGGAGACCCAGTACTTC,CASSEDRRGRGGETQYF
.,TRBJ2-1,once,TRBV29-1,TGCAGCGTTCGGGGGACGAGCTCCTACAATGAGCAGTTCTTC,CSVRGTSSYNEQFF
.,TRBJ2-7,.,TRBV27,TGTGCCAGCAGTCTACTGGGGCAGATCTCCTACGAGCAGTACTTC,CASSLLGQISYEQYF
.,TRBJ2-4,.,TRBV19,TGTGCCAGTAGTATTACTCCGCAGGGTAACATTCAGTACTTC,CASSITPQGNIQYF
TRBD2,TRBJ2-1,.,TRBV14,TGTGCCAGCAGCCAAACCCTACGGACTAGCGGGAGGAGTTTAGGGGGTGAGCAGTTCTTC,CASSQTLRTSGRSLGGEQFF
.,TRBJ2-7,.,TRBV7-9,TGTGCCAGCAGCTCCCCTTCCCAGGGGTCCTACGAGCAGTACTTC,CASSSPSQGSYEQYF
TRBD2,TRBJ2-5,.,TRBV5-6,TGTGCCAGCAGCTTTCGACTAGCGGTCCAAGAGACCCAGTACTTC,CASSFRLAVQETQYF
TRBD1,TRBJ2-7,few,TRBV5-1,TGCGCCAGCAGCTCGGGACAGGGGCCCCTTTACGAGCAGTACTTC,CASSSGQGPLYEQYF
.,TRBJ2-5,.,TRBV7-8,TGTGCCAGCAGCTTAGGGCCGGGCCACGGGGAGAGCCAAGAGACCCAGTACTTC,CASSLGPGHGESQETQYF
.,TRBJ1-2,.,TRBV6-1,TGTGCCAGCAGTCCCCGAGGGGGAAGCTATGGCTACACCTTC,CASSPRGGSYGYTF
.,TRBJ1-4,.,TRBV7-6,TGTGCCAGCGCCCAGGGGACGGGTAATGAAAAACTGTTTTTT,CASAQGTGNEKLFF
.,TRBJ2-1,.,TRBV11-1,TGTGCCAGCAGCCCTAGATCGTCCGACAATGAGCAGTTCTTC,CASSPRSSDNEQFF
.,TRBJ1-1,.,TRBV7-9,TGTGCCAGCAGCCCCCAGACAGGCATGAACACTGAAGCTTTCTTT,CASSPQTGMNTEAFF
.,TRBJ1-4,.,TRBV4-2,TGTGCCAGCAGCCCGCGTCAGGGGCGAAAACTGTTTTTT,CASSPRQGRKLFF
TRBD2,TRBJ2-1,.,TRBV19,TGTGCCAGTAGGGCTAGCGGGAGGGCCGATGAGCAGTTCTTC,CASRASGRADEQFF
.,TRBJ2-3,.,TRBV6-1,TGTGCCAGCAGTAAGCTTCGAGATACGCAGTATTTT,CASSKLRDTQYF
TRBD2,TRBJ2-1,.,TRBV7-9,TGTTCCAGCAGCTTAATTAGGTTAGCGGGAGAAGTGGGGTTCTTC,CSSSLIRLAGEVGFF
TRBD2,TRBJ2-5,.,TRBV19,TGTGCCAGTAGACCGGGACTAGCGGGGTACCAAGAGACCCAGTACTTC,CASRPGLAGYQETQYF
.,TRBJ2-7,.,TRBV6-1,TGTGCCAGCAGTGAAGTGGGGGGCTACGAGCAGTACTTC,CASSEVGGYEQYF
.,TRBJ1-5,.,TRBV28,TGTGCCAGCAGTTGGGGGACAATAAGCAATCAGCCCCAGCATTTT,CASSWGTISNQPQHF
.,TRBJ2-3,.,TRBV7-8,TGTGCCAGCAGCTTCCTCACAGATACGCAGTATTTT,CASSFLTDTQYF
TRBD1,TRBJ2-1,.,TRBV6-1,TGTGCCAGCAGGAACAGGGGGCCGAATGAGCAGTTCTTC,CASRNRGPNEQFF
.,TRBJ2-7,.,TRBV11-1,TGTGCCAGCAGCCCAACCGCAGCCTACGAGCAGTACTTC,CASSPTAAYEQYF
.,TRBJ1-1,.,TRBV29-1,TGCAGCGCATCTGCAGGGCTTTCTGAAGCTTTCTTT,CSASAGLSEAFF
TRBD1,TRBJ2-7,.,TRBV5-1,TGCGCCAGCAGCAGCGGACAGGGTACCTACGAGCAGTACTTC,CASSSGQGTYEQYF
.,TRBJ2-5,.,TRBV5-1,TGCGCCACCCGGGAGAACTCTGTGGAGACCCAGTACTTC,CATRENSVETQYF
.,TRBJ2-4,.,TRBV6-1,TGTGCCAGCTTGATCGGGTTGGTGGGCATTCAGTACTTC,CASLIGLVGIQYF
TRBD1,TRBJ1-2,once,TRBV5-1,TGCGCCAGCAGCAACGGACAGGCCCCCAGCTATGGCTACACCTTC,CASSNGQAPSYGYTF
TRBD2,TRBJ2-7,.,TRBV7-9,TGTGCCAGCAGCCAAGCGGGGGGTGGGACTAGGAACTACGAGCAGTACTTC,CASSQAGGGTRNYEQYF
TRBD1,TRBJ1-1,.,TRBV4-1,TGCGCCAGCAGCCCGGACAGGGGCAACACTGAAGCTTTCTTT,CASSPDRGNTEAFF
.,TRBJ1-3,.,TRBV4-1,TGCGCCAGCAGCCAAGAGCGGGGGAGCTCTGGAAACACCATATATTTT,CASSQERGSSGNTIYF